The present entry profiles one TCR beta chain with its context. This sample stems from a study of blood T cell repertoires in COVID-19. About the research overall: Acute-phase and convalescent COVID-19 samples originated in the United States, Italy and Spain. T cells, B-cell-depleted T cells, or PBMCs provided the cDNA or gDNA that served as material.

Trimming took 5 bases from V and 2 from J, leaving 7 bases between them. Germline CDR1 is SEHNR and CDR2 is FQNEAQ (reference sequence). CDR3 length: 13 amino acids. In the source study's methods: Estimates of nucleated cell counts were drawn from the amplification of reference gene primers. Some clones are missing from TCRdb's copy, which holds only in-frame ones; the method was immunoSEQ multiplex PCR. V and J calls plus clone size are reproduced from that table; the DNA served to infer D and trimming. The data hold 100,000 or so clones, with around 90% observed a single time. V usage is TRBV7-9 and J usage is TRBJ2-1, with D unclear. This clonotype originated in a middle-aged man with acute or convalescent COVID-19. Material for sequencing was peripheral blood. CDR3 nucleotide sequence: TGTGCCAGCAGCCAGACACCCTACAATGAGCAGTTCTTC. This codes for CASSQTPYNEQFF.